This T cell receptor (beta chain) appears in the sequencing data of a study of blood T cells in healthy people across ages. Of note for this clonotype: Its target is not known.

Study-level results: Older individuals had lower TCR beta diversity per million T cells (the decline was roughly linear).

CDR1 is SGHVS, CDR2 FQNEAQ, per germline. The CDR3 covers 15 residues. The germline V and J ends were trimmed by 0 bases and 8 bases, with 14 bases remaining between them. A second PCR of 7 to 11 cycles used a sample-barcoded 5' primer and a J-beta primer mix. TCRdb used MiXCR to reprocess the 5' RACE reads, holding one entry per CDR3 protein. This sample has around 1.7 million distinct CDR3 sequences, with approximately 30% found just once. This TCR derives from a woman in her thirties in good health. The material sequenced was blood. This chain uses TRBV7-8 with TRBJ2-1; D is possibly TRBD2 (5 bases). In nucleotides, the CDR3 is TGTGCCAGCAGCTTAGCGGGAGTGGGTTTGGATGAGCAGTTCTTC. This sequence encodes CASSLAGVGLDEQFF.